Listed below are T cell receptor beta chains from one sample, sequenced in a study of T cell responses to AZD1222 COVID-19 vaccine. Measured with immunoSEQ multiplex PCR; TCRdb has only the in-frame clones, and not every one. Of about 110,000 clones listed, nearly 90% are singletons. The source was peripheral blood, collected on day 0 of AZD1222 vaccination. Source of these receptors: an adult in good health. Both conserved end residues are part of each CDR3. A D gene is named only where the DNA matches it firmly. Clone size appears in some rows only: once, few, many, or a class for an expanded clone.

V	size	J	length	D	CDR3	DNA
TRBV19	-	TRBJ1-2	18	-	CASSRRTSGVPLDYGYTF	TGTGCCAGTAGCCGAAGGACTTCAGGGGTTCCTTTGGACTATGGCTACACCTTC
TRBV9	-	TRBJ1-5	15	-	CASSASLDSNQPQHF	TGTGCCAGCAGCGCGTCGCTAGATAGCAATCAGCCCCAGCATTTT
TRBV10-1	few	TRBJ2-1	16	-	CASSVLSGGSYNEQFF	TGCGCCAGCAGTGTTTTGAGCGGTGGCTCCTACAATGAGCAGTTCTTC
TRBV7-9	-	TRBJ2-3	15	-	CASSLKGGRTDTQYF	TGTGCCAGCAGCTTAAAGGGGGGGCGGACAGATACGCAGTATTTT
TRBV3-1/TRBV3-2	-	TRBJ2-4	16	TRBD2	CASSQISGDVKNIQYF	TGTGCCAGCAGCCAAATCAGCGGGGATGTCAAAAACATTCAGTACTTC
TRBV6-2/TRBV6-3	-	TRBJ1-5	18	TRBD1	CASTPDRGQRGSNQPQHF	TGTGCCAGCACCCCGGACAGGGGGCAACGGGGTAGCAATCAGCCCCAGCATTTT
TRBV28	few	TRBJ1-4	13	-	CASRPFGVEKLFF	TGTGCCAGCAGACCTTTTGGGGTTGAAAAACTGTTTTTT
TRBV18	-	TRBJ1-2	13	-	CASSPPSPYGYTF	TGTGCCAGCTCACCTCCATCGCCCTATGGCTACACCTTC
TRBV11-2	-	TRBJ1-1	14	-	CASSMSLMNTEAFF	TGTGCCAGCAGCATGAGCCTAATGAACACTGAAGCTTTCTTT
TRBV30	-	TRBJ2-7	14	-	CAWSPGTYTYEQYF	TGTGCCTGGAGCCCCGGGACATACACCTACGAGCAGTACTTC
TRBV7-2	-	TRBJ2-7	13	TRBD2	CASSLGLAGEQYF	TGTGCCAGCAGCCTCGGACTAGCGGGGGAGCAGTACTTC
TRBV28	-	TRBJ1-2	13	-	CASWTQTGNGYTF	TGTGCCAGCTGGACTCAAACAGGAAACGGCTACACCTTC
TRBV7-2	few	TRBJ1-5	16	TRBD1	CASSFLPSGGGQPQHF	TGTGCCAGCAGCTTCTTACCCTCAGGGGGCGGTCAGCCCCAGCATTTT
TRBV5-4	-	TRBJ2-2	16	-	CASSLAYGTNTGELFF	TGTGCCAGCAGCTTGGCCTATGGGACGAACACCGGGGAGCTGTTTTTT
TRBV2	-	TRBJ2-2	19	TRBD2	CASSERFRASGKRSGELFF	TGTGCCAGCAGTGAAAGGTTCAGGGCTAGCGGGAAAAGGAGCGGGGAGCTGTTTTTT
TRBV5-1	-	TRBJ2-2	16	TRBD1	CASSALTTGSTGELFF	TGCGCCAGCAGCGCACTGACGACAGGGAGCACCGGGGAGCTGTTTTTT
TRBV6-5	-	TRBJ2-2	16	-	CASSYGHRTSVGELFF	TGTGCCAGCAGTTACGGGCATAGGACCTCGGTCGGGGAGCTGTTTTTT
TRBV27	-	TRBJ1-2	13	-	CASSALANYGYTF	TGTGCCAGCAGCGCCCTAGCTAACTATGGCTACACCTTC
TRBV3-1/TRBV3-2	-	TRBJ1-2	15	-	CASSQDLSSRYGYTF	TGTGCCAGCAGCCAAGATTTGAGTTCCCGCTATGGCTACACCTTC
TRBV9	-	TRBJ2-7	15	-	CASSVAGQGIGEQYF	TGTGCCAGCAGCGTAGCTGGGCAGGGAATAGGTGAGCAGTACTTC
TRBV11-3	-	TRBJ2-1	13	-	CASSLGPGNEQFF	TGTGCCAGCAGCTTAGGCCCGGGAAATGAGCAGTTCTTC
TRBV21-1	few	TRBJ1-3	13	-	CASSKVAGNTIYF	TGTGCCAGCAGCAAAGTTGCTGGAAACACCATATATTTT
TRBV28	-	TRBJ1-1	17	-	CASSFSWGTPMNTEAFF	TGTGCCAGCAGTTTCTCTTGGGGGACTCCAATGAACACTGAAGCTTTCTTT
TRBV19	-	TRBJ1-1	14	-	CASSLQTLDTEAFF	TGTGCCAGTAGTTTACAGACCTTGGATACTGAAGCTTTCTTT
TRBV5-4	-	TRBJ2-1	15	-	CASSSPGAAYNEQFF	TGTGCCAGCAGCTCCCCAGGAGCAGCCTACAATGAGCAGTTCTTC
TRBV29-1	-	TRBJ1-1	13	TRBD1	CSFRQGGNTEAFF	TGCAGCTTTCGACAGGGTGGGAACACTGAAGCTTTCTTT
TRBV28	-	TRBJ2-2	14	-	CATMRHPNTGELFF	TGTGCCACCATGAGACACCCGAACACCGGGGAGCTGTTTTTT